This paragraph reports one T cell receptor (beta chain). Antigen: not known. These data belong to a study of T cells in Graves' hyperthyroidism and ophthalmopathy. General study results and limits: In the blood, most expanded thyroid clonotypes above 0.001 appeared as well.

TCR beta CDR3 regions were amplified from RNA transcripts. The TCR CDR3 was amplified in a first-round RT-PCR using the HTBI primer set. TCRdb re-analysed the multiplex PCR reads in MiXCR, keeping a single row per CDR3 protein. The sample holds 300,000 to 400,000 distinct CDR3 sequences, 21% seen once. Exclusion criteria comprised uncontrolled infection, other autoimmune disease, pregnancy or lactation. Diagnosis rested on symptoms, serum thyroxine and TRAb, thyroid ultrasound, and orbital computed tomography. Trimming cost V 0 bases and J 8 bases, with 14 bases left between them. The CDR3 extends over 14 amino acids. CDR1 is SGDLS and CDR2 is YYNGEE in the germline V gene.

This TCR derives from a woman aged 50 to 60 with Graves' hyperthyroidism. Material: blood. This chain joins TRBV9 and TRBJ1-2; the D is unclear. CDR3 DNA sequence: TGTGCCAGCAGCGTAGCTTCAGCTACGAGAGGCTACACCTTC. Its protein is CASSVASATRGYTF. Based on the CDR3 plus reference TRBV9 and TRBJ1-2, the full variable domain is DSGVTQTPKHLITATGQRVTLRCSPRSGDLSVYWYQQSLDQGLQFLIQYYNGEERAKGNILERFSAQQFPDLHSELNLSSLELGDSALYFCASSVASATRGYTFGSGTRLTVV.